This TCR beta chain stems from a study of T cell responses to AZD1222 COVID-19 vaccine. V was clipped by 5 bases and J by 1 base; unmatched bases: 12. The CDR3 has 18 amino acids. The germline V gene has CDR1 MDHEN and CDR2 SYDVKM. Sequencing was performed with immunoSEQ multiplex PCR; in TCRdb, only in-frame clones are kept and a portion is missing. This table holds some 160,000 clones, 85% to 95% found once. Worth noting for this clone: Its antigen is still unknown.

Broader study findings: In a largely white British group with more females than males, clonal diversity was possibly underestimated. Repertoire sampling happened only post peak T cell response. Baseline serology detected seropositivity in only a handful of AZD1222 recipients. Spike-specific TCR breadth and depth went up after people got two AZD1222 doses.

The chain joins TRBV28 to TRBJ1-1, with 11 bases fitting TRBD1. The material sequenced was peripheral blood, taken on day 0 of AZD1222 vaccination. The source is an adult in good health. CDR3 nucleotide sequence: TGTGCCAGCAGTCTGGCCGGGACAGGGGGGACTCGGAACACTGAAGCTTTCTTT. It translates to CASSLAGTGGTRNTEAFF.